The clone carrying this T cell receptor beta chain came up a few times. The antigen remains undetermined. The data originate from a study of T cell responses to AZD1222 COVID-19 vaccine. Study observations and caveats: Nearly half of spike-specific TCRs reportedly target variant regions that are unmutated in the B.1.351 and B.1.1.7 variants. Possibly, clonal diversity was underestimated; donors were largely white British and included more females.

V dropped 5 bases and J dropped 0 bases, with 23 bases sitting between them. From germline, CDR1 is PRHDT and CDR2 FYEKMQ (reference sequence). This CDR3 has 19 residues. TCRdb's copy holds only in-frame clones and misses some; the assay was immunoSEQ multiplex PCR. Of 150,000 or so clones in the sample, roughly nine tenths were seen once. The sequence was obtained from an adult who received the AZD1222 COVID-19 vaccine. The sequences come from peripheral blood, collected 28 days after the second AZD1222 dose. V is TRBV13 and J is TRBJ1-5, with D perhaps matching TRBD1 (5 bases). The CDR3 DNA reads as TGTGCCAGCAGCAAGGGGAGTCGGCCCTTCTTCGATAGCAATCAGCCCCAGCATTTT. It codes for CASSKGSRPFFDSNQPQHF.